One and the same sample provided the 12 T cell receptor beta chains below, sequenced in a study of OX40 agonist ivuxolimab in advanced cancers. The assay was immunoSEQ multiplex PCR, and TCRdb's table has in-frame clones only and misses some. The repertoire holds about 64,000 clones, with roughly four fifths as singletons. The sample was CD4+ or CD8+ T cells sorted from blood, taken in a trial of the OX40 agonist ivuxolimab. The source is an adult with an advanced solid tumor such as melanoma, head and neck, liver or kidney cancer.

This clone has more than one count but fewer than ten. V usage is TRBV5-1 and J usage is TRBJ2-1, with 15 bases lining up with TRBD2. The germline CDR1 and CDR2 sequences are SGHRS and YFSETQ. The CDR3 extends over 15 amino acids. The V gene end was trimmed by 3 bases and the J gene end by 9 bases; junction bases not matched to a gene: 4. The CDR3 region has the DNA TGCGCCAGCAGCTCGGGACTAGCGGGGGGATTTGAGCAGTTCTTC. Residues: CASSSGLAGGFEQFF.

The chain carries TRBV5-1 and TRBJ2-1, with a tentative D call TRBD1 (5 bases). Germline lookup yields CDR1 SGHRS and CDR2 YFSETQ. The CDR3 totals 14 residues. Between the trimmed V and J ends, which lost 4 bases and 2 bases, there was a span of 10 bases. CDR3 loop: CASSAGWAYNEQFF. CDR3 nucleotide sequence: TGCGCCAGCAGCGCAGGGTGGGCCTACAATGAGCAGTTCTTC.

By share of the sample, this clone is medium-sized (0.01 to 0.1%). This chain uses TRBV6-5 with TRBJ2-7; D is perhaps TRBD1 (6 bases). The CDR3 spans 13 residues. Trimming took off 3 bases at V and 2 bases at J, with 8 bases between the two ends. Looked up from germline, CDR1 is MNHEY and CDR2 is SVGAGI. The CDR3 DNA reads TGTGCCAGCAGTTATTCAGGGGCCTACGAGCAGTACTTC. Its protein is CASSYSGAYEQYF.

V gene TRBV20-1 combines with J gene TRBJ2-1; no reliable D call. The V gene lost 0 bases and the J gene lost 8 bases, with 5 bases spanning the gap. The CDR3 runs to 11 residues. Germline CDR1 DFQATT, CDR2 SNEGSKA (reference sequence). Here the CDR3 reads CSARDPDEQFF. The CDR3 DNA follows: TGCAGTGCTAGAGATCCGGATGAGCAGTTCTTC.

This chain uses TRBV27 with TRBJ2-2; D is uncertain. This CDR3 has 12 amino acids. CDR1 is MNHEY and CDR2 is SMNVEV in the germline V gene (reference sequence). The germline V and J ends were trimmed by 5 bases and 8 bases, with 9 bases remaining between them. The CDR3 nucleotides read TGTGCCAGCAGTACTTCTTGGGGGGAGCTGTTTTTT. Its protein product is CASSTSWGELFF.

This chain uses TRBV25-1 with TRBJ2-6, with 9 positions matching TRBD1. J gave up 2 bases and V 3 bases, and 8 bases lay outside the gene matches. CDR1 MGHDK and CDR2 SYGVNS come from the germline V gene. CDR3 length: 18 residues. The CDR3 here is CASSEAGTGITGANVLTF. The CDR3, as DNA: TGTGCCAGCAGTGAGGCAGGGACAGGGATAACTGGGGCCAACGTCCTGACTTTC.

The CDR3 here is CAWSYSNQPQHF. CDR3 DNA: TGTGCCTGGAGTTATAGCAATCAGCCCCAGCATTTT. V is TRBV30 and J is TRBJ1-5; D uncertain. Germline CDR1 and CDR2: GTSNPN and SVGIG (reference sequence). This CDR3 is built from 12 residues. V lost 2 bases and J 0 bases, leaving 2 bases between the germline ends.

The gene calls are TRBV29-1 and TRBJ2-5; TRBD1 agrees at 7 bases. Germline CDR1 reads SQVTM; CDR2 reads ANQGSEA. The J segment lost 7 bases and the V segment lost 8 bases, leaving 7 bases of the junction unmatched. The CDR3 totals 11 residues. The CDR3: CSSGDSLTQYF. In DNA, the CDR3 is TGCAGCTCCGGGGACAGTTTGACCCAGTACTTC.

The chain carries TRBV10-1 and TRBJ2-5; TRBD2 matches at 12 bases. CDR1 WNHNN and CDR2 SYGVQD come from the germline V gene (reference sequence). V dropped 4 bases and J dropped 4; count of bases not matched to a gene: 4. This CDR3 region has 15 residues. Here the CDR3 DNA reads TGCGCCAGCAGTGCGGGGACTAGCGGGTTAGAGACCCAGTACTTC. Its protein is CASSAGTSGLETQYF.

V gene TRBV5-1 combines with J gene TRBJ1-3, with D possibly being TRBD1 (5 bases). Trimming took 4 bases from V and 0 from J, leaving 14 bases between them. The CDR3 has 16 residues. Germline CDR1 reads SGHRS; CDR2 reads YFSETQ. This chain's CDR3 is CASSPKTVNSGNTIYF. In DNA, the CDR3 is TGCGCCAGCAGCCCCAAGACAGTCAACTCTGGAAACACCATATATTTT.

The chain combines TRBV5-1 with TRBJ1-2, with 7 bases aligning to TRBD1. The CDR3 loop spans 16 amino acids. From germline, CDR1 is SGHRS and CDR2 YFSETQ. Unmatched junction bases numbered 13, after V lost 1 base and J lost 7 bases. The chain's CDR3 is CASSLRGGDRVGGYTF. The DNA of the CDR3 is TGCGCCAGCAGCTTGCGAGGCGGAGACAGGGTCGGTGGCTACACCTTC.

J is TRBJ1-5 and V is TRBV18; tentative D call: TRBD1 (5 bases). CDR1 and CDR2 (germline): KGHSH, LQKENI. V shed 3 bases and J shed 1 base, with 10 bases lying between them. The CDR3 extends over 15 amino acids. CDR3 sequence reads: CASSPTDTSNQPQHF. DNA for the CDR3: TGTGCCAGCTCACCGACGGACACAAGCAATCAGCCCCAGCATTTT.